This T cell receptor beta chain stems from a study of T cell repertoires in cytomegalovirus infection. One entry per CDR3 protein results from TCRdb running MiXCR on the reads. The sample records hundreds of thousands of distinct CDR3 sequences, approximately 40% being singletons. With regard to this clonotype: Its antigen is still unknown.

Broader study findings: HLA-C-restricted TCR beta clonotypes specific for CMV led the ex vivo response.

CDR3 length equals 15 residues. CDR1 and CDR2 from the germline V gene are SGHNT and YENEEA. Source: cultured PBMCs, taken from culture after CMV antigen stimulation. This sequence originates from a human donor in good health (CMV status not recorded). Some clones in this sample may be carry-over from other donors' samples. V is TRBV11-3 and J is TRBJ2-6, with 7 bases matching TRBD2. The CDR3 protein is CALAGVASGANVLTF. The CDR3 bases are TGTGCTCTGGCGGGGGTGGCCTCTGGGGCCAACGTCCTGACTTTC.